This TCR beta chain was observed in a study of blood T cell repertoires in COVID-19. The overall study: Sources were T cells, B-cell-depleted T cells, or PBMCs; the material itself was cDNA or gDNA.

Trimming at V came to 0 bases and at J to 2 bases, leaving 3 bases not matched to a gene. This CDR3 comprises 17 residues. Germline V gene data show CDR1 as SEHNR and CDR2 as FQNEAQ (reference sequence). Per the original methods: Using reference gene primer amplification, nucleated cell counts were estimated. TCRdb keeps only in-frame clones here, not all; method: immunoSEQ multiplex PCR. The V and J calls and clone size were taken over from that table, and D and trimming were inferred from the DNA. This sample yields hundreds of thousands of clones, of which more than 70% are seen a single time; around 6.6% belongs to the top ten.

The TCR originated in a woman in her sixties or seventies with COVID-19, enrolled during active disease. The V call is TRBV7-9, the J call TRBJ2-1, with 11 bases fitting TRBD2. Sequencing was performed on peripheral blood. CDR3 protein: CASSLARSGGAYNEQFF. The CDR3 DNA reads as TGTGCCAGCAGCTTAGCTCGTAGCGGGGGGGCCTACAATGAGCAGTTCTTC. Combining the CDR3 with reference TRBV7-9 and TRBJ2-1 gives the whole variable domain DTGVSQNPRHKITKRGQNVTFRCDPISEHNRLYWYRQTLGQGPEFLTYFQNEAQLEKSRLLSDRFSAERPKGSFSTLEIQRTEQGDSAMYLCASSLARSGGAYNEQFFGPGTRLTVL.